These T cell receptor beta chains were read from a single sample in a study of blood T cell repertoires in COVID-19. Repertoires were generated with immunoSEQ multiplex PCR, while TCRdb's copy carries only in-frame clones and drops some. The profile shows approximately 150,000 clones, 75% to 90% of them singletons. Sequenced input: peripheral blood. All receptors derive from a woman aged 55-69 years with active COVID-19. Each CDR3 is given with its conserved first and last residue. Fields, in order: D gene, V gene, J gene, clone size, CDR3 DNA, CDR3 protein. A D gene is named only where the DNA matches it firmly. Clone sizes are given selectively: once, few, many, or a class where the clone is expanded.

d_call: TRBD2; v_call: TRBV11-2; j_call: TRBJ2-3; clone_size: .; cdr3_nt: TGTGCCAGCAGCTTAGTCGGGAGGGTCACAGATACGCAGTATTTT; cdr3_aa: CASSLVGRVTDTQYF
d_call: TRBD2; v_call: TRBV6-2/TRBV6-3; j_call: TRBJ2-1; clone_size: .; cdr3_nt: TGTGCCAGCAGTCACCTAGCGGGAGTAGGCTCCTACAATGAGCAGTTCTTC; cdr3_aa: CASSHLAGVGSYNEQFF
d_call: TRBD2; v_call: TRBV7-3; j_call: TRBJ2-2; clone_size: .; cdr3_nt: TGTGCCAGCAGTTTTCACTTCGGACTAGCGGGAGGGAACACCGGGGAGCTGTTTTTT; cdr3_aa: CASSFHFGLAGGNTGELFF
d_call: .; v_call: TRBV28; j_call: TRBJ1-5; clone_size: .; cdr3_nt: TGTGCCAGCACTAGTGGAACTCAGCCCCAGCATTTT; cdr3_aa: CASTSGTQPQHF
d_call: .; v_call: TRBV9; j_call: TRBJ2-3; clone_size: .; cdr3_nt: TGTGCCAGCAGCGTAGCCGTGGGAGGGGGGACAGATACGCAGTATTTT; cdr3_aa: CASSVAVGGGTDTQYF
d_call: .; v_call: TRBV20-1; j_call: TRBJ1-2; clone_size: .; cdr3_nt: TGCAGTGCTAGTTCCGGCAGGTCTAACTATGGCTACACCTTC; cdr3_aa: CSASSGRSNYGYTF
d_call: .; v_call: TRBV10-3; j_call: TRBJ1-5; clone_size: few; cdr3_nt: TGTGCCATCAGTGAGTCGCCAGATCAGCCCCAGCATTTT; cdr3_aa: CAISESPDQPQHF
d_call: TRBD2; v_call: TRBV6-5; j_call: TRBJ2-7; clone_size: .; cdr3_nt: TGTGCCAGCATCGAAGATCCCGGGGGGGGCGAGCAGTACTTC; cdr3_aa: CASIEDPGGGEQYF
d_call: TRBD2; v_call: TRBV4-3; j_call: TRBJ2-3; clone_size: .; cdr3_nt: TGCGCCAGCAGCCCTAGCGGGAGTACAGATACGCAGTATTTT; cdr3_aa: CASSPSGSTDTQYF
d_call: .; v_call: TRBV7-2; j_call: TRBJ2-7; clone_size: .; cdr3_nt: TGTGCCAGCAGCTTAGCGCGGATAGGAGTCTACGAGCAGTACTTC; cdr3_aa: CASSLARIGVYEQYF
d_call: TRBD1; v_call: TRBV5-4; j_call: TRBJ2-3; clone_size: .; cdr3_nt: TGTGCCAGCAGCTCCGACAGGGGGCAAGGAGATACGCAGTATTTT; cdr3_aa: CASSSDRGQGDTQYF
d_call: .; v_call: TRBV28; j_call: TRBJ1-1; clone_size: .; cdr3_nt: TGTGCCAGCAGTTTATCGGGGAACACTGAAGCTTTCTTT; cdr3_aa: CASSLSGNTEAFF
d_call: TRBD1; v_call: TRBV9; j_call: TRBJ1-2; clone_size: once; cdr3_nt: TGTGCCAGCAGCGTCGATCAGGGGGCAACTGGCTACACCTTC; cdr3_aa: CASSVDQGATGYTF
d_call: .; v_call: TRBV5-1; j_call: TRBJ2-1; clone_size: .; cdr3_nt: TGCGCCAGCAGCTTGGGCCTGCGCGGGTTCTCCTACAATGAGCAGTTCTTC; cdr3_aa: CASSLGLRGFSYNEQFF
d_call: .; v_call: TRBV7-2; j_call: TRBJ1-5; clone_size: .; cdr3_nt: TGTGCCAGTAGCTCCCAGGGCCCCTATCAGCCCCAGCATTTT; cdr3_aa: CASSSQGPYQPQHF
d_call: TRBD1; v_call: TRBV7-9; j_call: TRBJ1-2; clone_size: once; cdr3_nt: TGTGCCAGCAGCACCAACAGGGGGCGCTCGGATGGCTACACCTTC; cdr3_aa: CASSTNRGRSDGYTF
d_call: .; v_call: TRBV29-1; j_call: TRBJ2-1; clone_size: .; cdr3_nt: TGCAGCGTTGAACACGGTAGCTCCTACAATGAGCAGTTCTTC; cdr3_aa: CSVEHGSSYNEQFF
d_call: TRBD1; v_call: TRBV11-1; j_call: TRBJ1-2; clone_size: .; cdr3_nt: TGTGCCAGCAGCTTAGGCCCCAGGGGGTCCAACTATGGCTACACCTTC; cdr3_aa: CASSLGPRGSNYGYTF
d_call: TRBD1; v_call: TRBV7-2; j_call: TRBJ1-5; clone_size: .; cdr3_nt: TGTGCCAGCAGCTCACAGGGGGCGGTTTCGCAGCCCCAGCATTTT; cdr3_aa: CASSSQGAVSQPQHF